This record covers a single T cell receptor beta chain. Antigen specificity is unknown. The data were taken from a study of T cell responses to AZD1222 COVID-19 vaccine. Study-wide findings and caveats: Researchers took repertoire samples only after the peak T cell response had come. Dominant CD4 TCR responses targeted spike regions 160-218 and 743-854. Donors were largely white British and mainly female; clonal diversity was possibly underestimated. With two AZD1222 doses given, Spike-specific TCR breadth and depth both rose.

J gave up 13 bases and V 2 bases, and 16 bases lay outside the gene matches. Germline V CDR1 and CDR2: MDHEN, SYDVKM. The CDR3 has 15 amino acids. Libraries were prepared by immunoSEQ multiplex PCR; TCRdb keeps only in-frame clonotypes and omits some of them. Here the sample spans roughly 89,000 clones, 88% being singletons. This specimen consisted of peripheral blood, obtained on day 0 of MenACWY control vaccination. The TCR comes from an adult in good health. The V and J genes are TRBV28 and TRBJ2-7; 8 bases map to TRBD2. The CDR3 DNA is TGTGCCAGCAGTTTAGAGGCCAGCGGGAGTGCTAAAATATACTTC. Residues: CASSLEASGSAKIYF.